This T cell receptor beta chain was captured in a study of T-cell reconstitution after alpha-beta-depleted transplantation in children (dated by TCRdb to 2016 to 2017). Turning to the overall study: T-cell immune reconstitution after TCRalphabeta/CD19-depleted allogeneic hematopoietic cell transplantation in children was quantitatively tracked in the study by means of TCR repertoire profiling. Results the study describes overall, beyond this receptor: The apparently early alphabetaT-cell count recovery about two months after transplant was reportedly dependent on only several hundred rapidly expanded clones derived from non-depleted graft cells. In some patients, the high TCRbeta diversity seen at day 60 was put down to recipient T cells and intrathymic progenitors that had survived conditioning. Hyperexpanded clone frequencies declined over subsequent months; after one year, T-cell counts and TCRbeta diversity were mostly attributed to newly produced T cells.

Library method: PCR. Sequencing used an Illumina HiSeq 2500. Molecular barcoding was employed in the preparation of TCR libraries, with unique molecular identifiers being used to normalize TCRbeta repertoire quantification. The public reads were quality trimmed at Q25 with fastp and then assembled into clones with MiXCR by TCRdb, keeping productive beta chains. Rows merge per CDR3 protein into single entries with the most common DNA and genes. The sample profile shows 300,000 or so distinct CDR3 sequences; 23% of them were found once. The leading ten clones occupy roughly 9.7% of the sample. The treatment or condition label of this sample denotes: allogeneic hematopoietic cell transplantation with graft depleted of TCRalphabeta T cells and CD19 B cells. The children who served as transplant recipients had been given grafts of TCRalphabeta/CD19-depleted allogeneic hematopoietic cells. This clonotype was seen a few times. The antigen it binds to is not known. No quality values exist for individual bases; no much larger clone is one base distant.

The V and J ends are trimmed by 5 bases and 3 bases, leaving 19 bases between them. The CDR3 covers 16 residues, taking in both the cysteine and the phenylalanine. Only CDR3 DNA remains: 48 bases, in frame from the first base. Based on the germline V gene (reference sequence), the CDR1 and CDR2 sequences are SEHNR and FQNEAQ. The TCR originated in a male patient younger than 18 who had a stem cell transplant for acute lymphoblastic leukemia, so the T cells may come from the graft donor. Sequencing used PBMCs, mostly from graft donor cells, obtained 180 days after TCRalphabeta/CD19-depleted stem cell transplant. The V and J segments used are TRBV7-9 and TRBJ2-5; a tentative D match to TRBD1 spans 5 bases. The DNA sequence reads TGTGCCAGCAGCCTCCCAACCCAGGGCCTTGAAGAGACCCAGTACTTC. Its protein product is CASSLPTQGLEETQYF.